This T cell receptor beta chain was recorded in a study of blood T cells in healthy people across ages. Findings and limits, study-wide: Donors of long life had a larger count of naive CD4+ cells and greater diversity than aged donors.

Alongside a J-beta primer mix, a sample-barcoded 5' primer served in a second PCR lasting about 6 to 11 cycles. Sequencing of every sample gave 3 million or more CDR3-containing paired-end reads. One entry per CDR3 protein, called by TCRdb with MiXCR from the 5' RACE reads. The sample contains around 1,900,000 distinct CDR3 sequences, about 39% of which appear only once. With regard to this clonotype: Its antigen is as yet unknown.

Ranging in age from roughly 6 to 95, the donors were healthy Caucasian individuals from Russia. Isolation of PBMCs gave at least 7 million cells per sample. The V end lost 8 bases, the J end lost 5 bases, and 19 bases lay between the germline ends. Germline CDR1 and CDR2: SEHNR and FQNEAQ (reference sequence). The CDR3 has 15 residues. The sample was blood. The receptor comes from a human donor in good health. V and J are TRBV7-9 and TRBJ1-5; D is ambiguous. The CDR3 DNA follows: TGTGCCAGCGGTAGCGGGATATCAAGGGATCAGCCCCAGCATTTT. It encodes CASGSGISRDQPQHF. Variable domain in full (rest from reference TRBV7-9 and TRBJ1-5): DTGVSQNPRHKITKRGQNVTFRCDPISEHNRLYWYRQTLGQGPEFLTYFQNEAQLEKSRLLSDRFSAERPKGSFSTLEIQRTEQGDSAMYLCASGSGISRDQPQHFGDGTRLSIL.